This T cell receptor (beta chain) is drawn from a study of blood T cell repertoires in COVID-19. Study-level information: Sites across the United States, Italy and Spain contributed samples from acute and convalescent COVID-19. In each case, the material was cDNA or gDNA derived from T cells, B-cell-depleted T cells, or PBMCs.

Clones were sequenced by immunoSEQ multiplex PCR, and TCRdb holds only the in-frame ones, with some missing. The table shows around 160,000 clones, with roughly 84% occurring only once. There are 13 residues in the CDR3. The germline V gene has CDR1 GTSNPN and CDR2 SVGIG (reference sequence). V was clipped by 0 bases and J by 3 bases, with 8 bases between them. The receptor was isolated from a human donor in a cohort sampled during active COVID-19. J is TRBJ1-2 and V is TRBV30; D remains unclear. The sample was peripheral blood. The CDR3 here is CAWSVNGDYGYTF. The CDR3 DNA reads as TGTGCCTGGAGTGTAAACGGGGACTATGGCTACACCTTC.